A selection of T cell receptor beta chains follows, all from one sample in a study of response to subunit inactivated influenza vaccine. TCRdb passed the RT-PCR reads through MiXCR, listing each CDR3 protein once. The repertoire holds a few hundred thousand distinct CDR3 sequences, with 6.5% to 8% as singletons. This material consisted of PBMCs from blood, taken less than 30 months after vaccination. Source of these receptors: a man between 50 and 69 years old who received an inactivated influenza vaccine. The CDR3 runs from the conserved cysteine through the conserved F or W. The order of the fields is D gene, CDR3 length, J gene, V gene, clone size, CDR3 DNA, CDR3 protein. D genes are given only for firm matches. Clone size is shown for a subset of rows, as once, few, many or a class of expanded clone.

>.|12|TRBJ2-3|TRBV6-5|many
TGTGCCAGCGCCGGGAGCACAGATACGCAGTATTTT
CASAGSTDTQYF
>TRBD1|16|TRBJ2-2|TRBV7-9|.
TGTGCCAGCAGCCCGAGCGGGACAGGGTACACCGGGGAGCTGTTTTTT
CASSPSGTGYTGELFF
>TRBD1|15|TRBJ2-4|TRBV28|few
TGTGCCAGCAGCCCCGCCGGGACAGCTAAAAACATTCAGTACTTC
CASSPAGTAKNIQYF
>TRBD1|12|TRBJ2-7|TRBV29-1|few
TGCAGCGGGACAGGGAACTCCTACGAGCAGTACTTC
CSGTGNSYEQYF
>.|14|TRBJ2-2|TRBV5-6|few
TGTGCCAGCAGTAAAGGGCCGGGCACCGGGGAGCTGTTTTTT
CASSKGPGTGELFF
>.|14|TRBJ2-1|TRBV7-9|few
TGTGCCAGCAGCATAACCCAGGGGTACAATGAGCAGTTCTTC
CASSITQGYNEQFF
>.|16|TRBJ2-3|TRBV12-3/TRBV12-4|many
TGTGCCAGCAGTCCAAACGGACATTCTGCCACAGATACGCAGTATTTT
CASSPNGHSATDTQYF
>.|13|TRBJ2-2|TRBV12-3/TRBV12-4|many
TGTGCCAGCAGAGAGGGACACCCCGGGGAGCTGTTTTTT
CASREGHPGELFF
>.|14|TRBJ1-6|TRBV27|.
TGTGCCAGCAGTCGGACAGCCCATGGCTCACCCCTCCACTTT
CASSRTAHGSPLHF
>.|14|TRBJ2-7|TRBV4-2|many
TGTGCCAGCAGCCGAGAGGGGGGGCCCTACGAGCAGTACTTC
CASSREGGPYEQYF
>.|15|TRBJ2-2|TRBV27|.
TGTGCCAGCAGTGCCTTCGGGGTCCAGCCCGGGGAGCTGTTTTTT
CASSAFGVQPGELFF
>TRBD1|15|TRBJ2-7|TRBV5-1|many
TGCGCCAGCAGCTGGGGGACAGGGAGCTCCTACGAGCAGTACTTC
CASSWGTGSSYEQYF
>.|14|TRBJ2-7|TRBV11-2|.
TGTGCCAGCAGTCTCAGCCTAACGTCGAGGGAGCAGTACTTC
CASSLSLTSREQYF
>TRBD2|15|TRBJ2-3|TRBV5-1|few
TGCGCCAGCAGCACCCGACTAGCGGGGGGAAATACGCAGTATTTT
CASSTRLAGGNTQYF
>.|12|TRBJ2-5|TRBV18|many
TGTGCCAGCTCACCGACAGAAGAGACCCAGTACTTC
CASSPTEETQYF
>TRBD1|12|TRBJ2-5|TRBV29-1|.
TGCAGCGTCGCCCGACAGGGAGAGACCCAGTACTTC
CSVARQGETQYF
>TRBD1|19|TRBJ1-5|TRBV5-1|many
TGCGCCAGCAGCCGTACCCCCCTACAGGGGACGGATAGCAATCAGCCCCAGCATTTT
CASSRTPLQGTDSNQPQHF
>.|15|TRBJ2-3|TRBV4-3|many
TGCGCCAGCAGCCAACTGACAGAGAGCACAGATACGCAGTATTTT
CASSQLTESTDTQYF
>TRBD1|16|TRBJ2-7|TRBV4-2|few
TGTGCCAGCAGCCAAGACTGGACAGGGGGCAGTTACGAGCAGTACTTC
CASSQDWTGGSYEQYF
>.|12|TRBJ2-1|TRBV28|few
TGTGCCAGCAGTCAGAGCGTCGATGAGCAGTTCTTC
CASSQSVDEQFF
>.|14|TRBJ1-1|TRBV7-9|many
TGTGCCAGCAGCCTCCAGAACTTGAACACTGAAGCTTTCTTT
CASSLQNLNTEAFF
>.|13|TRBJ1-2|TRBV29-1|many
TGCAGCGTTGCAACTGGGGCGTTTTATGGCTACACCTTC
CSVATGAFYGYTF
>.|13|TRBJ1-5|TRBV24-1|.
TGTGCCACCCGTGGCGATAGCAATCAGCCCCAGCATTTT
CATRGDSNQPQHF
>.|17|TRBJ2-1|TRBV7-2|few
TGTGCCAGCAGCTCTCCCCTCCGGGGAAGCTCCTACAATGAGCAGTTCTTC
CASSSPLRGSSYNEQFF
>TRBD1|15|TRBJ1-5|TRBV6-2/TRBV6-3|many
TGTGCCAGCAGTTCGGGACAGGGGGTTGGACAGCCCCAGCATTTT
CASSSGQGVGQPQHF
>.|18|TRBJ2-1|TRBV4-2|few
TGTGCCAGCAGCCAGGGACTGGGGCTAGCGTCTACCTACAATGAGCAGTTCTTC
CASSQGLGLASTYNEQFF
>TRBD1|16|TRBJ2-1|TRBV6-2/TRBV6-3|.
TGTGCCAGCAGTTACACAGGGGGCCTTGGGTACAATGAGCAGTTCTTC
CASSYTGGLGYNEQFF
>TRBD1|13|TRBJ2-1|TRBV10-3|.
TGTGCCATCAGTGAGGACACAGGGGGGGAGCAGTTCTTC
CAISEDTGGEQFF
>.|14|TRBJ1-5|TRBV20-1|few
TGCAGTGCTAGAGATCCCCGCGGTGGTCAGCCCCAGCATTTT
CSARDPRGGQPQHF
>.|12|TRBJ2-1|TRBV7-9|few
TGTGCCAGCAGCGTAGGGGACTCCCGTTGGTTCTTC
CASSVGDSRWFF
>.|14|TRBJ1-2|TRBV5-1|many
TGCGCCAGCAGCTTGGCAGGGCGCAGCTATGGCTACACCTTC
CASSLAGRSYGYTF
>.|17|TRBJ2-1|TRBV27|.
TGTGCCAGCAGTCCCTCGAAGCGGAGTGACTCCTACAATGAGCAGTTCTTC
CASSPSKRSDSYNEQFF
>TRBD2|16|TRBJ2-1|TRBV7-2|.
TGTGCCAGCAGCCGGGGGACCGTCCCCGGGGGGAATGAGCAGTTCTTC
CASSRGTVPGGNEQFF
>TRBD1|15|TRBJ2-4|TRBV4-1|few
TGCGCCAGCAGCCATCCCGGGACAGGAGAGGCCGATCAGTACTTC
CASSHPGTGEADQYF
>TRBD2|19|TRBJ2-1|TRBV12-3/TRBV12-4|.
TGTGCCCGCAGGGGTTGGGGTAGCGGGAGGCTCTCTAACTACAATGAGCAGTTCTTC
CARRGWGSGRLSNYNEQFF
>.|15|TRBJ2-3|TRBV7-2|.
TGTGCCAGCAGCTCAGGGACGGGTCGTCGAGATACGCAGTATTTT
CASSSGTGRRDTQYF
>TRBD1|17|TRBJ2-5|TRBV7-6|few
TGTGCCAGCAGCGAGATACCAAGGACAGGGGGCGGAGAGACCCAGTACTTC
CASSEIPRTGGGETQYF
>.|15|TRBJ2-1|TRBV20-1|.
TGCAGTGCTAGAAGTCAACCGGCCCCCTACAATGAGCAGTTCTTC
CSARSQPAPYNEQFF
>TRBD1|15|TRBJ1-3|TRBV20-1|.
TGCAGTGCTAGAGATGGGACAGCCTCTGGAAACACCATATATTTT
CSARDGTASGNTIYF
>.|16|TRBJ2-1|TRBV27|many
TGTGCCAGCAGTCTAAACTTCTGGGACACCTACAATGAGCAGTTCTTC
CASSLNFWDTYNEQFF
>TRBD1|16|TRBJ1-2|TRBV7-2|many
TGTGCCAGCAGCCCGAACAGGGGGCGCATTAGCTATGGCTACACCTTC
CASSPNRGRISYGYTF
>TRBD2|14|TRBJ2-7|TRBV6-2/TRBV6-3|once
TGTGCCAGCAGCCGGGACTATTACACCTACGAGCAGTACTTC
CASSRDYYTYEQYF
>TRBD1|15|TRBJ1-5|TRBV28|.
TGTGCCAGCAGTAGTGGGACAGCCCTAAATCAGCCCCAGCATTTT
CASSSGTALNQPQHF
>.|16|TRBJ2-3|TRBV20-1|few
TGCAGTGCTAGAGCCTTAGGGCAAGGGATAACAGATACGCAGTATTTT
CSARALGQGITDTQYF
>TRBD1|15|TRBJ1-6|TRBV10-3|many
TGTGCCATCAGTGAGTCAAGACAGGGCGATTCACCCCTCCACTTT
CAISESRQGDSPLHF
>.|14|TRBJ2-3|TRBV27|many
TGTGCCAGCAGTTGGGGTCCGGCGTCAGATACGCAGTATTTT
CASSWGPASDTQYF
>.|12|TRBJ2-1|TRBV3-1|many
TGTGCCAGCAGCCAAGCAAACATGGGGCAGTTCTTC
CASSQANMGQFF
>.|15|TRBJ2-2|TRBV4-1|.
TGCGCCAGCAGCCAAGATGAAGGGGTCACCGGGGAGCTGTTTTTT
CASSQDEGVTGELFF
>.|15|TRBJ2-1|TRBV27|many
TGTGCCAGCAGTTACGGACGACCAACCTACAATGAGCAGTTCTTC
CASSYGRPTYNEQFF
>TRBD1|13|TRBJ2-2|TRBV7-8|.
TGTGCCAGCAGCCACAGGGGAGCCGGGGAGCTGTTTTTT
CASSHRGAGELFF
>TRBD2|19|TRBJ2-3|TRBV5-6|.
TGTGCCAGCAGCTTGGCCAGAGGGACTAGCGGGGCGTACACAGATACGCAGTATTTT
CASSLARGTSGAYTDTQYF
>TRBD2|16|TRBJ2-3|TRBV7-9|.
TGTGCCAGCAGCTTAGAGCCCCTGGCGGGAGCGAATACGCAGTATTTT
CASSLEPLAGANTQYF
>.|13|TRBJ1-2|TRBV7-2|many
TGTGCCAGCAGCTTGCACCCCCAAGGGAGCTACACCTTC
CASSLHPQGSYTF
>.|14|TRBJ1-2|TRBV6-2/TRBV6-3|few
TGTGCCAGCAGCCCCAAAGCCACAATGGGGGGCTACACCTTC
CASSPKATMGGYTF
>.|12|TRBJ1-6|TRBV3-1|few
TGTGCCAGCCAATCCTATAATTCACCCCTCCACTTT
CASQSYNSPLHF
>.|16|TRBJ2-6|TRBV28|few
TGTGCCAGCAGTTCAGCCGCGGGTAGTAGGGCCAACGTCCTGACTTTC
CASSSAAGSRANVLTF
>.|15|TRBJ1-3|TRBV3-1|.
TGTGCCAGCAGCCAAGAGGTGGGCATCGGAAACACCATATATTTT
CASSQEVGIGNTIYF